A single T cell receptor beta chain is shown here with its context. These data belong to a study of shared clonotypes between healthy human individuals. The repertoire was sequenced with immunoSEQ multiplex PCR; TCRdb's copy has only in-frame clones and lacks some. The table shows over a million clones, with around 78% occurring only once. V was trimmed by 3 bases and J by 7 bases, leaving 9 bases between them. The CDR3 is 12 residues long. Germline lookup yields CDR1 MGHRA and CDR2 YSYEKL. Sequenced input: memory CD4+ T cells from PBMCs. Subset denoted: CD45RA-negative fraction. The V gene is TRBV4-1, the J gene TRBJ2-5; tentatively, D is TRBD2 (5 bases). The receptor comes from a man aged 18 to 30 in good health. Some clones in this sample may be carry-over from other donors' samples. CDR3 coding DNA: TGCGCCAGCAGCCACCCGGCGGGGACCCAGTACTTC. Residues: CASSHPAGTQYF.